The 16 T cell receptor beta chains presented below share a single source sample, sequenced in a study of cytomegalovirus exposure and HLA in healthy donors. PCR amplification relied on 60 Vbeta primers (plus 13 Jbeta primers). The data were produced by immunoSEQ multiplex PCR, yet TCRdb's version contains in-frame clones alone and is incomplete. The sample has 120,000 to 150,000 clones; 65% to 85% are singletons. Source material: PBMCs. Receptor source: a male donor in good health and CMV-seronegative.

J is TRBJ2-7 and V is TRBV19; 9 bases map to TRBD2. The germline V gene encodes CDR1 LNHDA and CDR2 SQIVND (reference sequence). The V and J ends lost 6 bases and 2 bases, in that order; junction bases with no gene match: 8. CDR3 size: 15 residues. DNA for the CDR3: TGTGCCAGTAGGGAGGATATAGCGGGAGCCTACGAGCAGTACTTC. Its translation: CASREDIAGAYEQYF.

J is TRBJ2-3 and V is TRBV7-2; 10 bases map to TRBD2. Unmatched junction bases numbered 8, after V lost 3 bases and J lost 5 bases. Germline lookup yields CDR1 SGHTA and CDR2 FQGNSA. The CDR3 contains 16 residues. The CDR3 DNA reads as TGTGCCAGCAGCTTGGTGGGACTAGCGCGGGGAGATACGCAGTATTTT. Encoded protein: CASSLVGLARGDTQYF. The whole variable domain, remainder taken from reference TRBV7-2 and TRBJ2-3, is GAGVSQSPSNKVTEKGKDVELRCDPISGHTALYWYRQSLGQGLEFLIYFQGNSAPDKSGLPSDRFSAERTGGSVSTLTIQRTQQEDSAVYLCASSLVGLARGDTQYFGPGTRLTVL.

Comment on this clone: This same CDR3 is encoded by further DNA sequences in the sample. The rearrangement links TRBV6-6 to TRBJ2-3; unclear D gene. This CDR3 is 14 amino acids long. With 2 bases removed from V and 0 bases from J, the gap between germline ends came to 6 bases. Germline values: CDR1 MNHNY, CDR2 SVGAGI (reference sequence). CDR3 nucleotide sequence: TGTGCCAGCAGTTACACAGTTAGCACAGATACGCAGTATTTT. Residues: CASSYTVSTDTQYF.

This clone was counted once. This chain uses TRBV19 with TRBJ2-1, with D possibly being TRBD1 (6 bases). V was shortened by 7 bases and J by 4 bases, with 11 bases between the two germline ends. The CDR3 is 13 amino acids. CDR1 is LNHDA and CDR2 is SQIVND in the germline V gene (reference sequence). The CDR3 nucleotides read TGTGCCAGTACCCCGGACAGTTACAATGAGCAGTTCTTC. Protein sequence: CASTPDSYNEQFF. Full variable domain (remainder filled in from reference TRBV19 and TRBJ2-1): DGGITQSPKYLFRKEGQNVTLSCEQNLNHDAMYWYRQDPGQGLRLIYYSQIVNDFQKGDIAEGYSVSREKKESFPLTVTSAQKNPTAFYLCASTPDSYNEQFFGPGTRLTVL.

V usage is TRBV9 and J usage is TRBJ2-1; TRBD2 aligns across 10 bases. The germline gives CDR1 SGDLS, CDR2 YYNGEE. J was trimmed by 0 bases and V by 0 bases; bases with no gene match: 15. This CDR3 is 21 amino acids long. The CDR3 spells CASSVASGGELAGSSYNEQFF. CDR3 coding DNA: TGTGCCAGCAGCGTAGCTTCTGGTGGGGAACTAGCGGGGAGCTCCTACAATGAGCAGTTCTTC.

This rearrangement joins TRBV18 to TRBJ2-7, with 13 bases lining up with TRBD2. The CDR3 is made up of 14 amino acids. Germline loops: CDR1 KGHSH, CDR2 LQKENI. Germline trimming cut 2 bases from V and 5 bases from J; bases unmatched to any gene: 0. The DNA for the CDR3 is TGTGCCAGCTCACCAACTAGCGGGAGGGACGAGCAGTACTTC. This codes for CASSPTSGRDEQYF.

As DNA, the CDR3 is TGTGCCAGCAGGGACAGTCACAACACCGGGGAGCTGTTTTTT. Translated, it gives CASRDSHNTGELFF. The chain uses TRBV6-5 and TRBJ2-2; a weak D match, TRBD1 (6 bases). Germline V gene lookup returns CDR1 MNHEY and CDR2 SVGAGI. With 6 bases removed from V and 2 bases from J, the gap between germline ends came to 10 bases. The CDR3 has 14 amino acids.

The chain carries TRBV28 and TRBJ2-1; D gene ambiguous. CDR1 is MDHEN and CDR2 is SYDVKM in the germline V gene. The CDR3 consists of 12 residues. Trimming shortened V by 10 bases and J by 8 bases, and 15 bases separated the two germline ends. CDR3 in amino acids: CATLKPVDEQFF. The CDR3 DNA is TGTGCCACCCTGAAACCGGTAGATGAGCAGTTCTTC. Full variable domain (missing parts from reference TRBV28 and TRBJ2-1): DVKVTQSSRYLVKRTGEKVFLECVQDMDHENMFWYRQDPGLGLRLIYFSYDVKMKEKGDIPEGYSVSREKKERFSLILESASTNQTSMYLCATLKPVDEQFFGPGTRLTVL.

The chain combines TRBV19 with TRBJ1-6; weak D call: TRBD1 (6 bases). The ends were cut back, 1 base at V and 9 bases at J, with 16 bases in the middle. Germline V gene data show CDR1 as LNHDA and CDR2 as SQIVND (reference sequence). The CDR3 runs 16 residues. In nucleotides, the CDR3 is TGTGCCAGTAGTATAGCCCTGGGGGCAGCAACTTCACCCCTCCACTTT. This sequence encodes CASSIALGAATSPLHF.

This chain uses TRBV19 with TRBJ2-7, with TRBD1 identical over 9 bases. CDR3 length equals 13 residues. V lost 5 bases to trimming and J lost 4 bases; unmatched junction nucleotides: 3. Germline V gives CDR1 LNHDA, CDR2 SQIVND (reference sequence). CDR3 nucleotides: TGTGCCAGTAGTGTCGACAGGGGGTACGAGCAGTACTTC. Translation gives CASSVDRGYEQYF.

The V and J genes are TRBV7-7 and TRBJ1-4; D remains ambiguous. Germline V gene data show CDR1 as SSHAT and CDR2 as FNYEAQ (reference sequence). Trimming pared 2 bases from V and 5 bases from J, leaving 9 bases between. The CDR3 runs 14 residues. The CDR3 is CASSLRTANEKLFF. CDR3 DNA: TGTGCCAGCAGCTTACGAACAGCAAATGAAAAACTGTTTTTT. Full variable domain (outside the CDR3, taken from reference TRBV7-7 and TRBJ1-4): GAGVSQSPRYKVTKRGQDVTLRCDPISSHATLYWYQQALGQGPEFLTYFNYEAQPDKSGLPSDRFSAERPEGSISTLTIQRTEQRDSAMYRCASSLRTANEKLFFGSGTQLSVL.

V is TRBV6-6 and J is TRBJ2-4; 9 bases align to TRBD1. V lost 5 bases and J lost 7; bases outside the gene matches: 9. Germline assignment: CDR1 MNHNY and CDR2 SVGAGI (reference sequence). This CDR3 is 15 amino acids long. This CDR3 reads CASSRVGDRANIQYF. CDR3 DNA: TGTGCCAGCAGTCGCGTCGGGGACAGGGCTAACATTCAGTACTTC.

This clone was seen a single time. This chain links TRBV13 with TRBJ2-1, with TRBD2 matching 9 bases. This CDR3 region has 18 residues. The V and J ends lost 1 base and 4 bases, in that order; junction bases with no gene match: 11. Germline values: CDR1 PRHDT, CDR2 FYEKMQ (reference sequence). The CDR3 protein is CASSLARRAGGTYNEQFF. The CDR3 nucleotides are TGTGCCAGCAGCTTAGCGCGGCGGGCGGGGGGGACTTACAATGAGCAGTTCTTC. The full variable domain, with the rest looked up from reference TRBV13 and TRBJ2-1, is AAGVIQSPRHLIKEKRETATLKCYPIPRHDTVYWYQQGPGQDPQFLISFYEKMQSDKGSIPDRFSAQQFSDYHSELNMSSLELGDSALYFCASSLARRAGGTYNEQFFGPGTRLTVL.

The chain links TRBV6-5 to TRBJ1-2; 8 bases agree with TRBD1. The CDR3 is 16 amino acids. V was clipped by 4 bases and J by 6 bases; unmatched bases: 13. Germline assignment: CDR1 MNHEY and CDR2 SVGAGI. The DNA for the CDR3 is TGTGCCAGCAGTTCCCCCGGACAGGGACTTGGCGATGGCTACACCTTC. It is translated as CASSSPGQGLGDGYTF.

The chain is built from TRBV7-2 and TRBJ2-3, with D tentatively TRBD2 (5 bases). CDR3 length equals 15 residues. V lost 1 base and J 2 bases, leaving 10 bases between the germline ends. Per germline, CDR1 SGHTA and CDR2 FQGNSA. CDR3 region: CASSLGLQPTDTQYF. CDR3 bases: TGTGCCAGCAGCTTAGGACTACAACCCACAGATACGCAGTATTTT. The complete variable domain, with remaining parts taken from reference TRBV7-2 and TRBJ2-3, reads GAGVSQSPSNKVTEKGKDVELRCDPISGHTALYWYRQSLGQGLEFLIYFQGNSAPDKSGLPSDRFSAERTGGSVSTLTIQRTQQEDSAVYLCASSLGLQPTDTQYFGPGTRLTVL.

This chain uses TRBV9 with TRBJ1-1; a possible D gene is TRBD1 (5 bases). The length of the CDR3 is 15 residues. The V gene lost 0 bases and the J gene lost 4 bases, with 13 bases spanning the gap. CDR1 is SGDLS, CDR2 YYNGEE, per germline. This CDR3 is CASSVAEGWGTEAFF. The CDR3 nucleotides are TGTGCCAGCAGCGTAGCGGAGGGGTGGGGCACTGAAGCTTTCTTT.